These 19 T cell receptor beta chains share one sample of origin, sequenced in a study of cytomegalovirus exposure and HLA in healthy donors. Primers: 60 Vbeta forward and 13 Jbeta reverse. Method: immunoSEQ multiplex PCR; TCRdb's copy keeps in-frame clones and lacks some. The table records 150,000 to 200,000 clones, roughly 70% of them present only once. Specimen: PBMCs. All receptors derive from a woman aged 50 to 60 in good health and CMV-seropositive.

The rearrangement joins TRBV7-9 to TRBJ2-7; TRBD1 agrees at 11 bases. Per germline, CDR1 SEHNR and CDR2 FQNEAQ (reference sequence). V lost 8 bases, J lost 4 bases, and 10 bases stayed unmatched. The CDR3 totals 15 residues. The CDR3 DNA follows: TGTGCCAGCTGCGGGAGGACAGGGGGCTCGTACGAGCAGTACTTC. This codes for CASCGRTGGSYEQYF.

This chain uses TRBV7-8 with TRBJ2-7; no reliable D call. V was clipped by 10 bases and J by 0 bases, with 10 bases between them. The CDR3 runs 12 residues. Germline V CDR1 and CDR2: SGHVS, FQNEAQ. Written as DNA, the CDR3 is TGTGCCACCTCCCCGAGCTCCTACGAGCAGTACTTC. Translating gives CATSPSSYEQYF.

The V call is TRBV5-6, the J call TRBJ2-5; D might be TRBD2 (7 bases). CDR1 SGHDT and CDR2 YYEEEE come from the germline V gene. This CDR3 is 15 amino acids long. Trimming took 4 bases from V and 4 from J, leaving 17 bases between them. CDR3 DNA sequence: TGTGCCAGCAGCCCCGAGGGGGGGCGCGGAGAGACCCAGTACTTC. Residues: CASSPEGGRGETQYF. Complete variable domain (other parts from reference TRBV5-6 and TRBJ2-5): DAGVTQSPTHLIKTRGQQVTLRCSPKSGHDTVSWYQQALGQGPQFIFQYYEEEERQRGNFPDRFSGHQFPNYSSELNVNALLLGDSALYLCASSPEGGRGETQYFGPGTRLLVL.

The rearrangement uses TRBV5-1 and TRBJ1-1, with D possibly TRBD1 on 5 matching bases. CDR1 SGHRS and CDR2 YFSETQ come from the germline V gene. This CDR3 comprises 13 residues. V was shortened by 0 bases and J by 11 bases, with 14 bases between the two germline ends. In DNA, the CDR3 is TGCGCCAGCAGCTTGGGGTCAGGGCTCGGGGCTTTCTTT. This gives the protein CASSLGSGLGAFF.

CDR3 region: CASGLGGNSNTGELFF. CDR3 coding DNA: TGTGCTAGTGGTCTTGGGGGGAATTCGAACACCGGGGAGCTGTTTTTT. This chain connects TRBV12-5 to TRBJ2-2; a weak D match, TRBD2 (6 bases). The V gene's germline CDR1 is LGHNT and CDR2 FRNRAP. The V gene lost 5 bases and the J gene lost 0 bases, with 13 bases spanning the gap. The length of the CDR3 is 16 residues.

The chain employs TRBV6-5 and TRBJ1-5, with D perhaps matching TRBD1 (6 bases). The length of the CDR3 is 15 residues. V was pared by 4 bases and J by 1 base, with 11 bases between. CDR1 is MNHEY and CDR2 is SVGAGI in the germline V gene. CDR3 sequence reads: CASSLQGGSNQPQHF. CDR3 bases: TGTGCCAGCAGTTTACAGGGAGGGAGCAATCAGCCCCAGCATTTT.

This clone showed up just once. The J gene is TRBJ2-3, the V gene TRBV19; 10 positions match TRBD2. This CDR3 is 14 amino acids long. The germline V gene has CDR1 LNHDA and CDR2 SQIVND (reference sequence). V lost 9 bases and J lost 3; bases outside the gene matches: 6. CDR3: CASKRGGRTDTQYF. The CDR3 bases are TGTGCCAGCAAGCGGGGGGGCCGGACAGATACGCAGTATTTT.

The chain has TRBV28 and TRBJ2-4, with 14 bases fitting TRBD2. V shed 6 bases, J shed 8 bases, and the junction held 9 bases outside the gene matches. The CDR3 runs to 16 residues. Germline CDR1 reads MDHEN; CDR2 reads SYDVKM. CDR3 sequence (DNA): TGTGCCAGCAGCTCGGGACTAGCGGGGGATAAGGACATTCAGTACTTC. Encoded protein: CASSSGLAGDKDIQYF.

The CDR3 protein is CATSSQMAPDRGEGEKLFF. The CDR3 DNA reads as TGTGCCACCAGCAGCCAGATGGCCCCCGACAGGGGTGAAGGGGAAAAACTGTTTTTT. The chain uses TRBV15 and TRBJ1-4; 8 nucleotides agree with TRBD1. The CDR3 has 19 amino acids. V gave up 3 bases and J gave up 8 bases; unmatched junction bases: 20. Germline V gene sequence: CDR1 LNHNV, CDR2 YYDKDF (reference sequence).

The V call is TRBV6-1, the J call TRBJ1-6; D unresolved. The CDR3 totals 16 residues. CDR1 is MNHNS and CDR2 is SASEGT in the germline V gene. V lost 4 bases and J lost 0, with 10 bases in between. DNA of the CDR3: TGTGCCAGCAGTGTGGGCTTCAGCTCCTATAATTCACCCCTCCACTTT. Translation: CASSVGFSSYNSPLHF.

The chain is built from TRBV7-9 and TRBJ1-1; 7 bases line up with TRBD1. Germline-derived CDR1 and CDR2 are SEHNR and FQNEAQ (reference sequence). V shed 5 bases and J 6 bases; nucleotides not matched to a gene: 6. The CDR3 sequence is 13 residues long. The CDR3 DNA reads TGTGCCAGCAGCCTAAGGGGGCAACCTGAAGCTTTCTTT. It codes for CASSLRGQPEAFF.

The chain combines TRBV2 with TRBJ1-2, with 7 bases fitting TRBD1. The trim removed 3 bases at V and 8 bases at J, leaving 3 bases unmatched. The CDR3 contains 12 residues. CDR1 and CDR2 from the germline V gene are SNHLY and FYNNEI. CDR3 DNA sequence: TGTGCCAGCAGTGACTCAGGGGGAGGCTACACCTTC. It translates to CASSDSGGGYTF. Complete variable domain (other parts from reference TRBV2 and TRBJ1-2): EPEVTQTPSHQVTQMGQEVILRCVPISNHLYFYWYRQILGQKVEFLVSFYNNEISEKSEIFDDQFSVERPDGSNFTLKIRSTKLEDSAMYFCASSDSGGGYTFGSGTRLTVV.

V usage is TRBV10-1 and J usage is TRBJ2-3, with 7 bases aligning to TRBD1. The junction had 5 bases not matched to a gene; V was cut back by 4 bases and J by 4 bases. In germline, CDR1 is WNHNN, CDR2 SYGVQD (reference sequence). This CDR3 spans 14 amino acids. The CDR3 reads CASSGDSGADTQYF. In nucleotides, the CDR3 is TGCGCCAGCAGTGGGGACAGCGGAGCAGATACGCAGTATTTT.

J is TRBJ2-5 and V is TRBV7-9; 9 positions agree with TRBD1. This CDR3 spans 15 amino acids. The trim removed 2 bases at V and 5 bases at J, leaving 6 bases unmatched. Germline V gene lookup returns CDR1 SEHNR and CDR2 FQNEAQ (reference sequence). The chain's CDR3 is CASSLRTGDSETQYF. The DNA of the CDR3 is TGTGCCAGCAGCTTAAGGACAGGGGATTCGGAGACCCAGTACTTC.

A few counts support this clone. This rearrangement joins TRBV2 to TRBJ1-1, with D maybe TRBD1 (6 bases). Per the germline V gene, CDR1 is SNHLY and CDR2 is FYNNEI. The V gene lost 3 bases and the J gene lost 7 bases, with 18 bases spanning the gap. The CDR3 loop spans 15 amino acids. CDR3 sequence reads: CASSDRGREEIEAFF. The CDR3 DNA follows: TGTGCCAGCAGTGACAGGGGACGTGAAGAAATTGAAGCTTTCTTT.

This clone showed up just once. The V call is TRBV6-1, the J call TRBJ1-5; possibly TRBD1 for D (6 bases). Trimming cost V 5 bases and J 6 bases, with 14 bases left between them. The CDR3 runs 14 residues. Germline CDR1 reads MNHNS; CDR2 reads SASEGT. The CDR3 DNA follows: TGTGCCAGCAGTACTTACAGGGAAGGTCAGCCCCAGCATTTT. The encoded protein is CASSTYREGQPQHF.

Comment on this clone: One end of the junction varies from germline; a read error may be responsible. The V and J genes are TRBV11-2 and TRBJ1-1; no clear D. The CDR3 is 13 residues long. From germline, CDR1 is SGHAT and CDR2 FQNNGV. In nucleotides, the CDR3 is TGTGCCAGCAGCGTAGACTCTAGTGCTGAAGCTTTCTTT. Translated: CASSVDSSAEAFF.

V gene TRBV28 combines with J gene TRBJ1-2; tentatively, D is TRBD1 (5 bases). Between the trimmed V and J ends, which lost 5 bases and 3 bases, there was a span of 16 bases. This CDR3 region has 15 residues. CDR1 and CDR2 from the germline V gene are MDHEN and SYDVKM. The CDR3 DNA is TGTGCCAGCAGTACCACGTCAGGGTTGGACTATGGCTACACCTTC. Residues: CASSTTSGLDYGYTF.

This clone was seen a handful of times. V usage is TRBV18 and J usage is TRBJ1-5, with a weak D call TRBD1 (6 bases). CDR1 and CDR2 from the germline V gene are KGHSH and LQKENI. Trimming removed 3 bases at V and 7 bases at J, with 19 bases between. This CDR3 contains 16 residues. This CDR3 reads CASSPEVLGAGQPQHF. The DNA for the CDR3 is TGTGCCAGCTCACCGGAGGTGTTGGGGGCAGGACAGCCCCAGCATTTT.